This TCR beta chain was recorded in a study of regulatory and conventional T cells in RAG deficiency. Worth noting for this clone: As yet, its antigen is unknown.

This CDR3 contains 11 residues. This table comes from immunoSEQ multiplex PCR, and its TCRdb copy is limited to in-frame clones, with some not included. Seen here are 30,000 to 40,000 clones, approximately 80% observed once, and the top ten hold roughly 3.5%. Conventional CD4+ T cells were sorted from blood as CD25-low CD127-high cells. Findings and limits, study-wide: In Omenn syndrome, sorted "Tregs" may be peripherally activated cells. Patient subsets had shorter CDR3s; Omenn Treg-Tconv overlap exceeded 85%.

This same sample was also part of a study on regulatory T cells. That publication notes: Primers: 52 TRBV forward and 13 TRBJ reverse.

The receptor was isolated from a human donor in good health. The chain employs TRBV21-1 and TRBJ1-5. TRBV21-1 is given as a pseudogene. The sequenced material came from CD4+ effector T cells sorted from blood. The CDR3, as DNA: TGTGCCAGAAGGGGGGGGCAGCCCCAGCATTTT. This sequence encodes CARRGGQPQHF.